A selection of T cell receptor beta chains follows, all from one sample in a study of cytomegalovirus exposure and HLA in healthy donors. Sequenced by immunoSEQ multiplex PCR; TCRdb stores in-frame clones only, minus some. The sample holds more than 90,000 clones, around 80% seen once. Sequencing was done on a sample of PBMCs. These TCRs come from a human donor in good health. Each CDR3 is given with its conserved first and last residue. D genes are given only for firm matches. Only part of the rows carry a size: once, few, many, or a class if the clone is expanded.

J | size | D | V | CDR3 | DNA
TRBJ2-7 | . | . | TRBV7-9 | CASSLPGNLAYEQYF | TGTGCCAGCAGCCTCCCGGGGAACTTAGCCTACGAGCAGTACTTC
TRBJ2-5 | . | . | TRBV7-6 | CASSLSLSETQYF | TGTGCCAGCAGCTTAAGTCTAAGCGAGACCCAGTACTTC
TRBJ2-3 | . | TRBD2 | TRBV5-8 | CASSSRLAGGLLDTQYF | TGTGCCAGCAGCAGCCGACTAGCGGGGGGGCTATTGGATACGCAGTATTTT
TRBJ2-1 | . | TRBD2 | TRBV30 | CAWSPLAGAYNEQFF | TGTGCCTGGAGCCCTCTAGCGGGAGCCTACAATGAGCAGTTCTTC
TRBJ1-6 | . | TRBD1 | TRBV6-5 | CASKGQGGSPLHF | TGTGCCAGCAAAGGACAGGGGGGTTCACCCCTCCACTTT
TRBJ1-1 | . | . | TRBV6-1 | CASSETGYTEAFF | TGTGCCAGCAGTGAAACAGGTTACACTGAAGCTTTCTTT
TRBJ2-1 | . | . | TRBV2 | CASSLTASGEQFF | TGTGCCAGCAGTCTTACGGCCTCAGGTGAGCAGTTCTTC
TRBJ2-2 | . | TRBD1 | TRBV6-6 | CASSYSTGANTGELFF | TGTGCCAGCAGTTACTCGACAGGGGCGAACACCGGGGAGCTGTTTTTT
TRBJ2-7 | . | TRBD1 | TRBV5-1 | CASSSQLQGNEQYF | TGCGCCAGCAGCTCGCAACTACAGGGGAACGAGCAGTACTTC
TRBJ2-2 | . | . | TRBV25-1 | CASSEFQSRRTGELFF | TGTGCCAGCAGTGAATTTCAGAGCAGGCGAACCGGGGAGCTGTTTTTT
TRBJ2-1 | . | . | TRBV6-6 | CASLNDQGNNEQFF | TGTGCCAGCCTAAACGACCAGGGGAACAATGAGCAGTTCTTC
TRBJ2-7 | . | TRBD1 | TRBV2 | CASSLDRVLSGYEQYF | TGTGCCAGCAGCCTGGACAGGGTGTTGTCGGGCTACGAGCAGTACTTC
TRBJ1-1 | . | . | TRBV18 | CASSPKRVSVTEAFF | TGTGCCAGCTCACCGAAGAGGGTCTCAGTCACTGAAGCTTTCTTT
TRBJ1-1 | . | . | TRBV5-6 | CASSLSPGIGTEAFF | TGTGCCAGCAGCTTATCACCGGGGATTGGCACTGAAGCTTTCTTT
TRBJ1-5 | . | TRBD1 | TRBV29-1 | CSVGTGVNQPQHF | TGCAGCGTTGGTACAGGGGTTAATCAGCCCCAGCATTTT
TRBJ1-2 | few | . | TRBV19 | CASSQTESDGYTF | TGTGCCAGTAGTCAGACAGAGTCCGATGGCTACACCTTC
TRBJ1-6 | . | . | TRBV7-2 | CASSTGQTYNSPLHF | TGTGCCAGCAGCACCGGACAGACCTATAATTCACCCCTCCACTTT
TRBJ2-3 | . | TRBD2 | TRBV7-2 | CASSLGGRGIDTQYF | TGTGCCAGCAGCTTAGGTGGGAGGGGAATAGATACGCAGTATTTT